The 2 T cell receptor beta chains below were found in one sample sequenced in a study of blood T cell repertoires in COVID-19. The data were produced by immunoSEQ multiplex PCR, yet TCRdb's version contains in-frame clones alone and is incomplete. This table has about 350,000 clones, about 88% appearing once. Sequencing input: PBMCs or T cells enriched from blood (not recorded which). The source of these receptors is a woman in her 30s who had recovered from COVID-19.

V gene TRBV18 combines with J gene TRBJ1-6, with 8 bases identical to TRBD1. J lost 8 bases, V lost 2 bases, and 2 bases had no gene match. The CDR3 runs 14 residues. Germline loops: CDR1 KGHSH, CDR2 LQKENI. The CDR3 bases are TGTGCCAGCTCACCAGGGACAGGTCATTCACCCCTCCACTTT. Translating it yields CASSPGTGHSPLHF.

Remarks on this clone: The same CDR3 can be traced to other DNA sequences in this sample. The CDR3, as DNA: TGCAGCGTTGACCTAGGAAACACCATATATTTT. Protein product: CSVDLGNTIYF. The chain recombines TRBV29-1 with TRBJ1-3; the D is unclear. The length of the CDR3 is 11 residues. Trimming removed 3 bases at V and 4 bases at J, with 4 bases between. Germline V gene data show CDR1 as SQVTM and CDR2 as ANQGSEA.